A selection of T cell receptor beta chains follows, all from one sample in a study of blood T cell repertoires in COVID-19. Only in-frame clones appear in the TCRdb table, and some are missing; sequencing was by immunoSEQ multiplex PCR. The table has about 230,000 clones, 75% to 85% seen once. Input material: peripheral blood. Every receptor here comes from a woman between 50 and 59 years old with acute or convalescent COVID-19. CDR3s include the opening cysteine and the closing phenylalanine or tryptophan. Each record gives: D gene, J gene, clone size, V gene, CDR3 DNA, CDR3 protein. D genes are given only for firm matches. Not every row has a clone size; where given, it reads once, few, many or a size class.

>-|TRBJ2-3|-|TRBV2
TGTGCCAGCAGGGGAGACGCGGGGCCCACAGATACGCAGTATTTT
CASRGDAGPTDTQYF
>-|TRBJ1-2|-|TRBV6-4
TGTGCCAGCAGGGGGCAAAGGTATGGCTACACCTTC
CASRGQRYGYTF
>-|TRBJ2-7|-|TRBV2
TGTGCCAGCAAGGGACTGATTTACTACGAGCAGTACTTC
CASKGLIYYEQYF
>TRBD1|TRBJ1-2|-|TRBV12-3/TRBV12-4
TGTGCCAGCAGTACTGGACAGGGGTATGGCTACACCTTC
CASSTGQGYGYTF
>-|TRBJ2-1|few|TRBV15
TGTGCCACCAGCAGACGGGATTACGGGGTCAATGAGCAGTTCTTC
CATSRRDYGVNEQFF
>TRBD2|TRBJ2-1|-|TRBV15
TGTGCCACCAGCAGAGATCCCGGACTAGCGGGGGCTGAGCAGTTCTTC
CATSRDPGLAGAEQFF
>TRBD2|TRBJ2-5|-|TRBV7-2
TGTGCCAGCTTAACCCGGGGGGGAGAGACCCAGTACTTC
CASLTRGGETQYF
>-|TRBJ1-2|-|TRBV7-2
TGTGCCAGCAGCTTAGGTCCCAGGGAGGGGGGCTACACCTTC
CASSLGPREGGYTF
>-|TRBJ1-1|-|TRBV28
TGTGCCAGCAACACCTATATGGGAGGGGGAGCTTTCTTT
CASNTYMGGGAFF
>TRBD2|TRBJ2-5|-|TRBV9
TGTGCCAGCAGCGAGGGACTAGCGGGAGATTTAGAGACCCAGTACTTC
CASSEGLAGDLETQYF
>-|TRBJ2-3|-|TRBV27
TGTGCCAGCAGTCCCCCTCGGGGGGCCAGCACAGATACGCAGTATTTT
CASSPPRGASTDTQYF
>TRBD2|TRBJ2-2|-|TRBV7-2
TGTGCCAGCAGCCTCGCTAGCGGGGCCGGGGAGCTGTTTTTT
CASSLASGAGELFF